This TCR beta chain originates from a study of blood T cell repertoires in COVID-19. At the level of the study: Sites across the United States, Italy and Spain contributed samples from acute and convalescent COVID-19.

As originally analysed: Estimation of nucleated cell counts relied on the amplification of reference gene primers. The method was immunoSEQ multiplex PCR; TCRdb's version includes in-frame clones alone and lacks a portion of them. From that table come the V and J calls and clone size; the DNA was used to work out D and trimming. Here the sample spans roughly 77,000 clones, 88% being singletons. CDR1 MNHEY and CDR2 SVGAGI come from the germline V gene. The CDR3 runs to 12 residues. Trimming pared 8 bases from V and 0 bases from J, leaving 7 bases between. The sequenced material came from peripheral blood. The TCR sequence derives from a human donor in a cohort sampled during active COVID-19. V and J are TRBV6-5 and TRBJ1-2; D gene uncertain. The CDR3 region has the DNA TGTGCCAGCGGTCAGACTAACTATGGCTACACCTTC. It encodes CASGQTNYGYTF.